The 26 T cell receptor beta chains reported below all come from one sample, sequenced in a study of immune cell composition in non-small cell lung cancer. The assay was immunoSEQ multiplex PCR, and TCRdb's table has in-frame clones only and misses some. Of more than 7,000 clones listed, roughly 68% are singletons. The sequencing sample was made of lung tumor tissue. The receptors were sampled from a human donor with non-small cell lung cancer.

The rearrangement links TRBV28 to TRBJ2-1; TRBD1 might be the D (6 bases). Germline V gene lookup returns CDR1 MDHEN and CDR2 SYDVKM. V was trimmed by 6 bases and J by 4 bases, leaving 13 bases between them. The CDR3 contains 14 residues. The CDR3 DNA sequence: TGTGCCAGCAGCAGCGCCCAGGGGTACAATGAGCAGTTCTTC. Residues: CASSSAQGYNEQFF.

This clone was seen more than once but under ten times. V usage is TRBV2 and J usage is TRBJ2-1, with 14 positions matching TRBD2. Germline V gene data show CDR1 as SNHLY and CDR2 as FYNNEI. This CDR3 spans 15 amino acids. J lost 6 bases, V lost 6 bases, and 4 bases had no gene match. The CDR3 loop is CASRPGTSGSNEQFF. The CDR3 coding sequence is TGTGCCAGCAGGCCCGGGACTAGCGGGAGCAATGAGCAGTTCTTC.

This CDR3 reads CASGLGTSGGNEQFF. The CDR3 region has the DNA TGTGCTAGTGGTTTGGGGACTAGCGGAGGGAATGAGCAGTTCTTC. The chain uses TRBV12-5 and TRBJ2-1; TRBD2 matches 10 bases. Looked up from germline, CDR1 is LGHNT and CDR2 is FRNRAP. The junction had 4 bases not matched to a gene; V was cut back by 1 base and J by 7 bases. The CDR3 extends over 15 amino acids.

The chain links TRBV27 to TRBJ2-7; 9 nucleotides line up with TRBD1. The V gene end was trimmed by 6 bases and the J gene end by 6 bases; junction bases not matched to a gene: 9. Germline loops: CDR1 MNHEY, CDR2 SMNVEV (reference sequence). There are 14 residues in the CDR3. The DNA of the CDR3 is TGTGCCAGCAGAGCCGGACAGGGGCCTGGCGAGCAGTACTTC. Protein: CASRAGQGPGEQYF.

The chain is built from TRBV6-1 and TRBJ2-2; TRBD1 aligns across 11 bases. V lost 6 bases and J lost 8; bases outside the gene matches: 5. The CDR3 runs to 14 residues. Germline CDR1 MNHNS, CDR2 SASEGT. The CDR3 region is CASREDRGQGELFF. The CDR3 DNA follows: TGTGCCAGCAGGGAGGACAGGGGGCAAGGGGAGCTGTTTTTT.

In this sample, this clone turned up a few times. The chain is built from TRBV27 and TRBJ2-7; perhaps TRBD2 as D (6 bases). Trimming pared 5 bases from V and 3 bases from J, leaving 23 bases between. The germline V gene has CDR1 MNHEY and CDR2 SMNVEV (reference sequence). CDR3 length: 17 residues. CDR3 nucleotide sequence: TGTGCCAGCAGTCGCACGTTGGGTACGGGGGTTGTCTACGAGCAGTACTTC. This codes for CASSRTLGTGVVYEQYF.

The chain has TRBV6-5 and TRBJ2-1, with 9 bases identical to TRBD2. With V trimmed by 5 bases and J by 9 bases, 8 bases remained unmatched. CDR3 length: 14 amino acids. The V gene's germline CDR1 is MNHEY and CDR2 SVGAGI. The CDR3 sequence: CASSAAGAGGEQFF. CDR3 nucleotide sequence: TGTGCCAGCAGTGCAGCGGGAGCGGGGGGTGAGCAGTTCTTC.

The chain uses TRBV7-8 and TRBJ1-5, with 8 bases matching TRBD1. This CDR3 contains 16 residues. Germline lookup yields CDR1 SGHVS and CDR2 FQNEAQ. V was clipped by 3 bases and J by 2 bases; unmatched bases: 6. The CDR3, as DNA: TGTGCCAGCAGCTTGAACCAGGACAGGGGCAATCAGCCCCAGCATTTT. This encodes CASSLNQDRGNQPQHF.

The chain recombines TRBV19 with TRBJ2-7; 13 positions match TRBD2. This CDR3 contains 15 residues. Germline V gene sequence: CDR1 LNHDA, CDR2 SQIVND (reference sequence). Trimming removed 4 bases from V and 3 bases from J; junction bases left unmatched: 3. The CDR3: CASSKGLAGVYEQYF. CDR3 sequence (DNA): TGTGCCAGTAGTAAAGGACTAGCGGGGGTCTACGAGCAGTACTTC.

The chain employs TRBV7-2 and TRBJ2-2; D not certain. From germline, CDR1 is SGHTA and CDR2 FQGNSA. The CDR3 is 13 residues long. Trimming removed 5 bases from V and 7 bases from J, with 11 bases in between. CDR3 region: CASSAPRNGELFF. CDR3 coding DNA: TGTGCCAGCAGCGCGCCTAGGAACGGGGAGCTGTTTTTT.

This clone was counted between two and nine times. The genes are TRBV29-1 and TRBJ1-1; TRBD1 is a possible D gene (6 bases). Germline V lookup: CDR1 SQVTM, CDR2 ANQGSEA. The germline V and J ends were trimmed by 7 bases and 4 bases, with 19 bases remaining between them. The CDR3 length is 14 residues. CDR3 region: CSAERGAGATEAFF. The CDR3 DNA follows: TGCAGCGCGGAACGAGGGGCAGGGGCCACTGAAGCTTTCTTT.

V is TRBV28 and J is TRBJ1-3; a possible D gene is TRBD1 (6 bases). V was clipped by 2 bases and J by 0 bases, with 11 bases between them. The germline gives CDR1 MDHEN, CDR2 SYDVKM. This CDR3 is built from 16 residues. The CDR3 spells CASSLPPGASGNTIYF. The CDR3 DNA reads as TGTGCCAGCAGTTTACCTCCAGGGGCCTCTGGAAACACCATATATTTT.

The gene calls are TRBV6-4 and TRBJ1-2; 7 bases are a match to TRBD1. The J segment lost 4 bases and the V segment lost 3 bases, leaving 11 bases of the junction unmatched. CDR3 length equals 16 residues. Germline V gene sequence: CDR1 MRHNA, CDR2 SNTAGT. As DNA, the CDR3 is TGTGCCAGCAGTGATACCGGGCAGGGGGTACCCTATGGCTACACCTTC. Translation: CASSDTGQGVPYGYTF.

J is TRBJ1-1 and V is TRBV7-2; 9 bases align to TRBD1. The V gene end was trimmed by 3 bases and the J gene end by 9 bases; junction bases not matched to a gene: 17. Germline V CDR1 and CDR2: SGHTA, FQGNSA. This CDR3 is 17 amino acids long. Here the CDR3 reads CASSLGPNPGQGSQAFF. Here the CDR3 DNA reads TGTGCCAGCAGCTTGGGCCCGAATCCGGGACAGGGATCCCAAGCTTTCTTT.

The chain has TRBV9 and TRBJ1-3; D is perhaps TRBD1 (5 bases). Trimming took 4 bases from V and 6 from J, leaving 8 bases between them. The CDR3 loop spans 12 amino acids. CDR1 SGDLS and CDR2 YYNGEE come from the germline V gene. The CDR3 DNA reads TGTGCCAGCAGCACCAGGGCAAACACCATATATTTT. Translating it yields CASSTRANTIYF.

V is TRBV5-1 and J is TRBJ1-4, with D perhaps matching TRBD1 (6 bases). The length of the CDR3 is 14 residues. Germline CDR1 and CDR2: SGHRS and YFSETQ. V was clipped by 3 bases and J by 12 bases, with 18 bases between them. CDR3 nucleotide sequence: TGCGCCAGCAGCTATTCGACAGGTCTTGAGGAACTGTTTTTT. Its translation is CASSYSTGLEELFF.

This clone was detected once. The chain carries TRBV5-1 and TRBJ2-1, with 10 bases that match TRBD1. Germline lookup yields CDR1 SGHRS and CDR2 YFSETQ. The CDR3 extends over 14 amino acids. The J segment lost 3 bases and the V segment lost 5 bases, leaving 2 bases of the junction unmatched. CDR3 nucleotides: TGCGCCAGCAGTGGGGACAGGGGCTACAATGAGCAGTTCTTC. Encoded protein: CASSGDRGYNEQFF.

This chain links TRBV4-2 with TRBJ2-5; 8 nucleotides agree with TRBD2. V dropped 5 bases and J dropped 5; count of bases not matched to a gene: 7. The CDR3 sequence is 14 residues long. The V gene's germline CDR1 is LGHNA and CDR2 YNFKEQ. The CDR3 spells CASSSQRGSETQYF. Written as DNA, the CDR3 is TGTGCCAGCAGCTCCCAGCGGGGGTCGGAGACCCAGTACTTC.

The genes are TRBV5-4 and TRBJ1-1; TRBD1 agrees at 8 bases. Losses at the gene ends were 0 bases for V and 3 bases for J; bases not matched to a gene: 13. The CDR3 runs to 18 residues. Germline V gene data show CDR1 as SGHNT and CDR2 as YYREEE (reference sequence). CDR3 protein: CASSLGGRGLLKDTEAFF. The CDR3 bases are TGTGCCAGCAGCTTGGGGGGCAGGGGGCTTTTGAAGGACACTGAAGCTTTCTTT. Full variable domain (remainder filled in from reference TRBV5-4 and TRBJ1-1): ETGVTQSPTHLIKTRGQQVTLRCSSQSGHNTVSWYQQALGQGPQFIFQYYREEENGRGNFPPRFSGLQFPNYSSELNVNALELDDSALYLCASSLGGRGLLKDTEAFFGQGTRLTVV.

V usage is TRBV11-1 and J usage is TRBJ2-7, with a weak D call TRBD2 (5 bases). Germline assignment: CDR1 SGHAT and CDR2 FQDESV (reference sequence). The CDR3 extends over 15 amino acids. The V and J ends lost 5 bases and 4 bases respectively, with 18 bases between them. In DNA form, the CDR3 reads TGTGCCAGCAGCCCCCGGAGGCGAACCGGTTACGAGCAGTACTTC. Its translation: CASSPRRRTGYEQYF.

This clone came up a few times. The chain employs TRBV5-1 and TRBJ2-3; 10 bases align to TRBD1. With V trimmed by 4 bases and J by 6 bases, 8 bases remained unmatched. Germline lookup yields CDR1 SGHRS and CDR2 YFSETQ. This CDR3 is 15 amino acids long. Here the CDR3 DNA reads TGCGCCAGCAGCCAGACAGGGGGCGGAGGGGATACGCAGTATTTT. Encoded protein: CASSQTGGGGDTQYF.

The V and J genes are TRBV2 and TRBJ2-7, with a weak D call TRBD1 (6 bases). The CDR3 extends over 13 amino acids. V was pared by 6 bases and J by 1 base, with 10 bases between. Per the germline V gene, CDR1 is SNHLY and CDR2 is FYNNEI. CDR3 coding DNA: TGTGCCAGCAGGGGGACACAGTCCTACGAGCAGTACTTC. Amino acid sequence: CASRGTQSYEQYF.

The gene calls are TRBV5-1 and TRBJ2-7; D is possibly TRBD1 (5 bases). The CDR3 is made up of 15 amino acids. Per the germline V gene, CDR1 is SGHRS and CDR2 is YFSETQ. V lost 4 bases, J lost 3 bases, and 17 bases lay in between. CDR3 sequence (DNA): TGCGCCAGCAGCGTTGGGGCCCAGGCGGTCTACGAGCAGTACTTC. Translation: CASSVGAQAVYEQYF.

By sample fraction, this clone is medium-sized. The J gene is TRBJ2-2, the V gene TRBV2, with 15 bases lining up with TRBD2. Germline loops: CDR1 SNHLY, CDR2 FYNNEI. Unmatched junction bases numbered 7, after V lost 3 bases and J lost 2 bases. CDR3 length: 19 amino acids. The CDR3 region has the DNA TGTGCCAGCAGTGAGCGGCGGGGACTAGCGGGGGGTAACACCGGGGAGCTGTTTTTT. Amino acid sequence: CASSERRGLAGGNTGELFF.

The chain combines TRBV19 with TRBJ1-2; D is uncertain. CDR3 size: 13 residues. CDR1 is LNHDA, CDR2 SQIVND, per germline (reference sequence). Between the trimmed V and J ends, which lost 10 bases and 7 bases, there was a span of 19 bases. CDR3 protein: CATIGAGSGGYTF. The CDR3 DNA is TGTGCCACAATCGGTGCGGGCTCGGGTGGCTACACCTTC.

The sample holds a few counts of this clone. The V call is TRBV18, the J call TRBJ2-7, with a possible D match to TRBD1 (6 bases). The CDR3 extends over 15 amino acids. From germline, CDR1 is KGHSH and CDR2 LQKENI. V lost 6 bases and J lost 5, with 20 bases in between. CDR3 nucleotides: TGTGCCAGCTCGCGTCCTACCGGGACAATGAACGAGCAGTACTTC. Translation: CASSRPTGTMNEQYF.